The entry below describes one T cell receptor (beta chain). Antigen specificity is unknown. The entry originates in a study of shared clonotypes between healthy human individuals. Germline CDR1 is SQVTM and CDR2 is ANQGSEA. This CDR3 has 13 residues. Deletions cut 2 bases from V and 2 bases from J, with 8 bases between. The assay was run at deep level. As originally analysed: ImmunoSEQ junction-only sequences lacked quality scores, so their filtering differed. Method: immunoSEQ multiplex PCR; TCRdb's copy keeps in-frame clones and lacks some. Clonal size and the V and J genes are those of that table, whereas D and trimming came from the DNA. The table has some 1,900,000 clones, around 96% seen once. Study-level results: Against clonotypes common to all four donors, non-shared ones had lower generation probabilities. Among four donors, roughly 5.4% of naive CD4 clonotypes were found in common.

Naive CD8 populations comprised CD45RO-negative cells positively selected for CCR7, excluding terminally differentiated effector memory CD45RA+ cells. Sequencing was performed on naive CD8+ T cells sorted from blood. The genes are TRBV29-1 and TRBJ2-3; the D gene is possibly TRBD2 (5 bases). This clonotype originated in a man aged 18 to 30 in good health. The CDR3 nucleotides are TGCAGCGTTGAAACGGGAATCACAGATACGCAGTATTTT. The encoded protein is CSVETGITDTQYF.